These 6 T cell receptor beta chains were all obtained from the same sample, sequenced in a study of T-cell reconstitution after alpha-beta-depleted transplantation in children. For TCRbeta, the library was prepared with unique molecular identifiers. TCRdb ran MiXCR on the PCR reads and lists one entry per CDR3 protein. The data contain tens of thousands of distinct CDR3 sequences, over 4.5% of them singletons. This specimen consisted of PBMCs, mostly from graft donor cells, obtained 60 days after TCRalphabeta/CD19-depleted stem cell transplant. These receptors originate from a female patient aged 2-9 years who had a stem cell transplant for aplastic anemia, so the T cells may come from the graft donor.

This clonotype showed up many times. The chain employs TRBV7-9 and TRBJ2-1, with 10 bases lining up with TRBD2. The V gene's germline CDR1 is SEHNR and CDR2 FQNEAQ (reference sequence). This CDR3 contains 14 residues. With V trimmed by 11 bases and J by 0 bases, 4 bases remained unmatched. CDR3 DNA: TGTGCCCACGCTAGCGGGAGCTCCTACAATGAGCAGTTCTTC. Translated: CAHASGSSYNEQFF.

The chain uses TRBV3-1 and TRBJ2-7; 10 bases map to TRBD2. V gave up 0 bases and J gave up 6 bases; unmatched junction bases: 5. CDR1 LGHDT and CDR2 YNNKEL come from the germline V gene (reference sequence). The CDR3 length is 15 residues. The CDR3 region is CASSQESGGAGEQYF. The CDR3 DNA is TGTGCCAGCAGCCAAGAAAGCGGGGGGGCGGGCGAGCAGTACTTC.

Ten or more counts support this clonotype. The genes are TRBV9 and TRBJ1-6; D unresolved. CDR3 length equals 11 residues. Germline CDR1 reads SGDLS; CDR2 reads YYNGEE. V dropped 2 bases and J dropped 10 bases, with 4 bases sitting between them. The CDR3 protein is CASSVTSPLHF. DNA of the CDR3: TGTGCCAGCAGCGTTACCTCACCCCTCCACTTT.

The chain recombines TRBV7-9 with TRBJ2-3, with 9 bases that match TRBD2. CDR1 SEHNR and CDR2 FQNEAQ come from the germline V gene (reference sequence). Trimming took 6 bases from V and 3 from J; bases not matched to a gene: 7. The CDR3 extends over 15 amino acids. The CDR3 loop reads CASRSAGGRTDTQYF. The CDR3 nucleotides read TGTGCCAGCAGATCAGCGGGAGGTCGGACAGATACGCAGTATTTT. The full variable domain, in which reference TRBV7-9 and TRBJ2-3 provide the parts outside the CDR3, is DTGVSQNPRHKITKRGQNVTFRCDPISEHNRLYWYRQTLGQGPEFLTYFQNEAQLEKSRLLSDRFSAERPKGSFSTLEIQRTEQGDSAMYLCASRSAGGRTDTQYFGPGTRLTVL.

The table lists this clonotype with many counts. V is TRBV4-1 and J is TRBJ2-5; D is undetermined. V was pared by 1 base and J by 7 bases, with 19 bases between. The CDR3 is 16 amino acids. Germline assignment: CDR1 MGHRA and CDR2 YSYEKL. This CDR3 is CASSQGVAKSSGTQYF. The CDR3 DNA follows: TGCGCCAGCAGCCAAGGCGTCGCAAAGAGTAGTGGGACCCAGTACTTC.

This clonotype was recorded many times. The CDR3 sequence is CASSQFLTGGTGGELFF. The CDR3 nucleotides are TGCGCCAGCAGCCAATTTTTGACAGGGGGAACGGGCGGGGAGCTGTTTTTT. This chain connects TRBV4-3 to TRBJ2-2; TRBD1 agrees at 9 bases. The J segment lost 7 bases and the V segment lost 2 bases, leaving 11 bases of the junction unmatched. The germline gives CDR1 LGHNA, CDR2 YSLEER. The CDR3 covers 17 residues.